These 15 T cell receptor beta chains originate from one sample sequenced in a study of cytomegalovirus exposure and HLA in healthy donors. This PCR relied on a set of 60 Vbeta primers and 13 Jbeta primers. Clones were read by immunoSEQ multiplex PCR, and TCRdb kept only the in-frame ones, dropping some. The sample holds roughly 200,000 clones, 80% to 90% seen once. The sample consisted of PBMCs. These receptors were collected from a woman aged 30 to 39 in good health and CMV-seronegative.

The chain uses TRBV6-5 and TRBJ2-7; TRBD1 might be the D (7 bases). The CDR3 has 15 amino acids. The germline gives CDR1 MNHEY, CDR2 SVGAGI. Trimming cost V 4 bases and J 6 bases, with 19 bases left between them. This CDR3 is CASSSSRGRGGEQYF. The CDR3 DNA reads TGTGCCAGCAGTTCGTCAAGGGGGCGGGGTGGCGAGCAGTACTTC.

The rearrangement uses TRBV10-2 and TRBJ1-2; TRBD1 matches 7 bases. V shed 6 bases, J shed 5 bases, and the junction held 6 bases outside the gene matches. Germline CDR1 and CDR2: WSHSY and SAAADI. The CDR3 has 13 residues. The DNA of the CDR3 is TGCGCCAGCAGGGACAGGAAGGAGTATGGCTACACCTTC. Amino acid sequence: CASRDRKEYGYTF.

There are a few counts of this clone. The chain uses TRBV28 and TRBJ1-2, with unresolved D. CDR3 size: 13 residues. The germline V gene encodes CDR1 MDHEN and CDR2 SYDVKM. Trimming stripped 3 bases from V and 2 bases from J, with 7 bases between. The CDR3 DNA follows: TGTGCCAGCAGTTTGACTCGGAACTATGGCTACACCTTC. It is translated as CASSLTRNYGYTF.

This chain links TRBV18 with TRBJ1-1; D possibly corresponds to TRBD1 (6 bases). Between the trimmed V and J ends, which lost 3 bases and 1 base, there was a span of 18 bases. This CDR3 has 17 amino acids. CDR1 is KGHSH, CDR2 LQKENI, per germline. The CDR3 sequence: CASSPKGSAGANTEAFF. CDR3 coding DNA: TGTGCCAGCTCACCCAAAGGTTCGGCAGGGGCGAACACTGAAGCTTTCTTT.

In the case of this clone: Other nucleotide sequences from this sample produce the same CDR3. The chain carries TRBV6-1 and TRBJ1-4; D remains ambiguous. This CDR3 is 13 amino acids long. From germline, CDR1 is MNHNS and CDR2 SASEGT. Trimming left V 6 bases short and J 5 bases short, with 10 bases between. The CDR3 protein is CASRPGQNEKLFF. CDR3 DNA: TGTGCCAGCAGGCCGGGTCAGAATGAAAAACTGTTTTTT.

The chain employs TRBV5-1 and TRBJ2-7, with TRBD2 identical over 13 bases. This CDR3 spans 16 amino acids. Germline V CDR1 and CDR2: SGHRS, YFSETQ. Trimming removed 2 bases from V and 5 bases from J; junction bases left unmatched: 7. The CDR3 coding sequence is TGCGCCAGCAGCTTACAAGGACTAGCGGGAGTCGACGAGCAGTACTTC. Amino acid sequence: CASSLQGLAGVDEQYF.

This clone was detected a few times. J is TRBJ2-2 and V is TRBV28; 7 nucleotides agree with TRBD1. From germline, CDR1 is MDHEN and CDR2 SYDVKM. V trimming: 6 bases; J trimming: 7 bases; junction bases outside the gene matches: 14. The CDR3 is made up of 16 amino acids. The CDR3: CASSLDRAPMGGELFF. CDR3 DNA: TGTGCCAGCAGCCTTGACAGGGCCCCCATGGGCGGGGAGCTGTTTTTT. Drawing the rest from reference TRBV28 and TRBJ2-2, the complete variable domain is DVKVTQSSRYLVKRTGEKVFLECVQDMDHENMFWYRQDPGLGLRLIYFSYDVKMKEKGDIPEGYSVSREKKERFSLILESASTNQTSMYLCASSLDRAPMGGELFFGEGSRLTVL.

This clone was detected once. V gene TRBV7-9 combines with J gene TRBJ2-1, with 12 bases that match TRBD2. Trimming cost V 5 bases and J 11 bases; bases outside gene matches: 10. CDR1 is SEHNR, CDR2 FQNEAQ, per germline (reference sequence). The CDR3 loop spans 15 amino acids. DNA of the CDR3: TGTGCCAGCAGCGCGGTGAGGCTAGCGGGAGGGAAGCAGTTCTTC. It is translated as CASSAVRLAGGKQFF.

V usage is TRBV4-1 and J usage is TRBJ2-3, with 13 bases that match TRBD2. V dropped 2 bases and J dropped 4; count of bases not matched to a gene: 6. Germline-derived CDR1 and CDR2 are MGHRA and YSYEKL. CDR3 length equals 17 residues. The CDR3 DNA is TGCGCCAGCAGCCAAAAGCCCGGGACTAGCGGGGCAGATACGCAGTATTTT. Its translation is CASSQKPGTSGADTQYF.

The J gene is TRBJ1-5, the V gene TRBV2; 8 positions match TRBD1. The CDR3 has 13 amino acids. J gave up 7 bases and V 6 bases, and 5 bases lay outside the gene matches. Germline V gene data show CDR1 as SNHLY and CDR2 as FYNNEI. CDR3 sequence reads: CASRGTGGQPQHF. In DNA form, the CDR3 reads TGTGCCAGCAGGGGGACAGGCGGCCAGCCCCAGCATTTT.

V usage is TRBV19 and J usage is TRBJ2-2; TRBD1 matches 9 bases. CDR1 and CDR2 (germline): LNHDA, SQIVND (reference sequence). Trimming removed 5 bases from V and 7 bases from J; junction bases left unmatched: 11. The CDR3 contains 16 residues. The CDR3 sequence: CASSPGKGQGIGELFF. CDR3 DNA sequence: TGTGCCAGTAGTCCGGGGAAGGGACAGGGCATCGGGGAGCTGTTTTTT.

This CDR3 is CASSPPLAGENEQFF. CDR3 in DNA: TGTGCCAGCAGCCCACCACTAGCGGGAGAGAATGAGCAGTTCTTC. The V gene is TRBV6-5, the J gene TRBJ2-1; 11 positions agree with TRBD2. The V gene end was trimmed by 6 bases and the J gene end by 7 bases; junction bases not matched to a gene: 8. The CDR3 loop spans 15 amino acids. CDR1 and CDR2 (germline): MNHEY, SVGAGI.

The chain recombines TRBV9 with TRBJ1-2; D is possibly TRBD1 (6 bases). The germline V and J ends were trimmed by 3 bases and 5 bases, with 20 bases remaining between them. The CDR3 is 16 residues long. The V gene's germline CDR1 is SGDLS and CDR2 YYNGEE. Here the CDR3 reads CASSEAPNRVGYGYTF. CDR3 nucleotide sequence: TGTGCCAGCAGCGAGGCTCCGAACAGGGTGGGGTATGGCTACACCTTC.

This chain links TRBV5-1 with TRBJ2-2, with TRBD1 matching over 12 bases. The germline CDR1 and CDR2 sequences are SGHRS and YFSETQ. J was trimmed by 5 bases and V by 1 base; bases with no gene match: 3. This CDR3 comprises 16 residues. CDR3 nucleotides: TGCGCCAGCAGCTTGTTGGGACAGGGGGCGACCGGGGAGCTGTTTTTT. This gives the protein CASSLLGQGATGELFF.

The V call is TRBV5-4, the J call TRBJ2-1; 14 bases agree with TRBD2. Per germline, CDR1 SGHNT and CDR2 YYREEE (reference sequence). The CDR3 sequence is 17 residues long. The V gene end was trimmed by 4 bases and the J gene end by 5 bases; junction bases not matched to a gene: 8. CDR3 coding DNA: TGTGCCAGCAGCGGGGGACTAGCGGGAGAATTCAACAATGAGCAGTTCTTC. Amino acid sequence: CASSGGLAGEFNNEQFF.